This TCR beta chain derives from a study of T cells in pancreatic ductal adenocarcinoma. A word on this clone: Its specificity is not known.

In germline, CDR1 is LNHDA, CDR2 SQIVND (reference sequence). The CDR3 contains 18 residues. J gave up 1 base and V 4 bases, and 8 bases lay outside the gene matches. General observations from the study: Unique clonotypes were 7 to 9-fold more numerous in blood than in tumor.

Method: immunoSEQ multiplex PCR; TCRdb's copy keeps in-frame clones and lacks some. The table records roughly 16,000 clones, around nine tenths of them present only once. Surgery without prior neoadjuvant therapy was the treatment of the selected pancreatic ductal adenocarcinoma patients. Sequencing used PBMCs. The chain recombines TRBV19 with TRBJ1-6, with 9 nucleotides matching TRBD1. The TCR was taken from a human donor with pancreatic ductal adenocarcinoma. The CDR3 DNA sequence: TGTGCCAGTAGTACTTACTCCGGGACAGGGTCCTATAATTCACCCCTCCACTTT. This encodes CASSTYSGTGSYNSPLHF.